This TCR beta chain was sequenced during a study of blood T cell repertoires in COVID-19. The overall study: PBMCs, B-cell-depleted T cells, or T cells provided the cDNA or gDNA that made up the material.

Some clones are missing from TCRdb's copy, which holds only in-frame ones; the method was immunoSEQ multiplex PCR. Altogether about 40,000 clones are present, about 86% being singletons, with the ten largest covering around a fifth. Trimming took off 4 bases at V and 2 bases at J, with 13 bases between the two ends. Germline V gene data show CDR1 as SGHRS and CDR2 as YFSETQ. The CDR3 covers 15 residues. The chain has TRBV5-1 and TRBJ1-3, with D possibly being TRBD1 (6 bases). Sequenced material: peripheral blood. The sequence was obtained from a man aged 45 to 65 in a cohort sampled during active COVID-19. The CDR3 spells CASSPPRDTGNTIYF. The CDR3 DNA follows: TGCGCCAGCAGCCCCCCCCGGGACACTGGAAACACCATATATTTT.